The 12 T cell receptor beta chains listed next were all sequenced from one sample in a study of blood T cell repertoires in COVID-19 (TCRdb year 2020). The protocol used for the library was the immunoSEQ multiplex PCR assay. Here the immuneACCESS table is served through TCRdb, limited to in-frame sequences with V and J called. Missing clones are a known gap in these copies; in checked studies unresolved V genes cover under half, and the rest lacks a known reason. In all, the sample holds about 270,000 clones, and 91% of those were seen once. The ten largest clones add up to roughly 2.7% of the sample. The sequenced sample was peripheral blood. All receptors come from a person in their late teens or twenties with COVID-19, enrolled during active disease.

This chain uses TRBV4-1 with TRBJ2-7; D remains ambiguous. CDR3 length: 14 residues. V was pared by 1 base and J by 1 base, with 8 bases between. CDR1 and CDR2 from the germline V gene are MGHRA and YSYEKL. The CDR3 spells CASSQVRGSYEQYF. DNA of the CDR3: TGCGCCAGCAGCCAAGTTAGAGGTTCCTACGAGCAGTACTTC.

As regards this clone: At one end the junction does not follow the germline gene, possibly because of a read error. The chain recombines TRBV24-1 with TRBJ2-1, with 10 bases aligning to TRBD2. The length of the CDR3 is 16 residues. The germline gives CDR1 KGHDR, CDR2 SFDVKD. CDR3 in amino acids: CATSDRSGRAYNEQFF. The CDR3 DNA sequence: TGTGCCACCAGTGACCGGAGCGGGAGGGCCTATAATGAGCAGTTCTTC.

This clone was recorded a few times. The CDR3 bases are TGCGCCAGCAGCTTGGTCTCGGGTGCGAGCACAGATACGCAGTATTTT. Translating it yields CASSLVSGASTDTQYF. This chain joins TRBV5-1 and TRBJ2-3; D unresolved. The CDR3 has 16 amino acids. V was cut by 0 bases and J by 0 bases, with 11 bases left in between. CDR1 and CDR2 (germline): SGHRS, YFSETQ.

The CDR3 region has the DNA TGTGCCAGCAGCTTGGCCGGGGGAGGGCTTAGCACAGATACGCAGTATTTT. As protein: CASSLAGGGLSTDTQYF. V is TRBV5-4 and J is TRBJ2-3; 7 positions agree with TRBD2. The length of the CDR3 is 17 residues. In germline, CDR1 is SGHNT, CDR2 YYREEE (reference sequence). Germline trimming cut 0 bases from V and 0 bases from J; bases unmatched to any gene: 7.

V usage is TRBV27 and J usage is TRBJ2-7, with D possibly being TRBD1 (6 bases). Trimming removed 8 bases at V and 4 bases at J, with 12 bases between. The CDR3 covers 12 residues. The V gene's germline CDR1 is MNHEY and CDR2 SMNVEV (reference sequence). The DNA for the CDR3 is TGTGCCAGCGCGACAGGTTCGTACGAGCAGTACTTC. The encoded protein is CASATGSYEQYF.

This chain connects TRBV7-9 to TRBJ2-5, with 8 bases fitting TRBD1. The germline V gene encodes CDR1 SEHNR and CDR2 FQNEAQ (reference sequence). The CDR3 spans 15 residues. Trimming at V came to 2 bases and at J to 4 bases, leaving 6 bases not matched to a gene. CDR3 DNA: TGTGCCAGCAGCTTACTTAGGACAGGGAGAGAGACCCAGTACTTC. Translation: CASSLLRTGRETQYF.

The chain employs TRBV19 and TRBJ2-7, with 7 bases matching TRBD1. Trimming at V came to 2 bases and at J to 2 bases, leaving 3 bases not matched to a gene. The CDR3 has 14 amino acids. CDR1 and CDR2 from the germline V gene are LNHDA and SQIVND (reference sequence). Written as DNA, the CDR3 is TGTGCCAGTAGTATAACAGGGGACGCCTACGAGCAGTACTTC. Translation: CASSITGDAYEQYF.

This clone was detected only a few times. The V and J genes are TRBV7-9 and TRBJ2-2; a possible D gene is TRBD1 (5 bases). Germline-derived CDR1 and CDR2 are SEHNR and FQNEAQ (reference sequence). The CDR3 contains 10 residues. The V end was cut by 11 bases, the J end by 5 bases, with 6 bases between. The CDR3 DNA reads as TGTGCCCAGGGTACCGGGGAGCTGTTTTTT. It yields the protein CAQGTGELFF.

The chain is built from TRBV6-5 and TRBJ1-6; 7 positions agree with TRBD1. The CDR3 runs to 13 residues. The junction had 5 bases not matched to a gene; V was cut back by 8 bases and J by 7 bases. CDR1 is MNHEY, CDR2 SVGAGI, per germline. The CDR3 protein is CASAGTANSPLHF. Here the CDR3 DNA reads TGTGCCAGCGCCGGGACAGCAAATTCACCCCTCCACTTT.

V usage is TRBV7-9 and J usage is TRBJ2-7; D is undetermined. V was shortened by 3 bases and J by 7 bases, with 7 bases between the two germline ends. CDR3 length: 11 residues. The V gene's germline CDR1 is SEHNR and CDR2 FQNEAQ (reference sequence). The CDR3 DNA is TGTGCCAGCAGCTTCTACTCAGAGCAGTACTTC. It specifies CASSFYSEQYF.

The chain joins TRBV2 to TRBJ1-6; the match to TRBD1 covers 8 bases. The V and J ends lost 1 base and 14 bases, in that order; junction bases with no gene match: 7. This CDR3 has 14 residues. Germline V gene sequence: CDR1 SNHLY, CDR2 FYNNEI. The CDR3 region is CASSEGTGTLALHF. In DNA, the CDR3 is TGTGCCAGCAGTGAAGGGACAGGGACCCTCGCCCTCCACTTT.

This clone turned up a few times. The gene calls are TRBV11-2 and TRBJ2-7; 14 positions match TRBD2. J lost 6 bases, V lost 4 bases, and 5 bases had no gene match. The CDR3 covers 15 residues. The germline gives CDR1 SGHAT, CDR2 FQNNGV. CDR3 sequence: CASSWTGTSGSEQYF. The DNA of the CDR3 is TGTGCCAGCAGCTGGACAGGGACTAGCGGGAGCGAGCAGTACTTC.